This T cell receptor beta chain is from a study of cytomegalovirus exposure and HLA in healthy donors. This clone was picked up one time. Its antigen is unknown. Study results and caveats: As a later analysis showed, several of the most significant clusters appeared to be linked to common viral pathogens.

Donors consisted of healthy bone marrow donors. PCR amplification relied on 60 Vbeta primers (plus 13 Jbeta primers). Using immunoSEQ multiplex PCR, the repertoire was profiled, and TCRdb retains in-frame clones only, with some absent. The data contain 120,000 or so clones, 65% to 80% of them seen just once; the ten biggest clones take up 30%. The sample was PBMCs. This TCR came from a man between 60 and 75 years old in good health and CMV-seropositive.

Here the CDR3 DNA reads TGTGCCAGTAGTATTATTGGAGGGACGAACACCGGGGAGCTGTTTTTT. Its protein is CASSIIGGTNTGELFF. This chain links TRBV19 with TRBJ2-2, with D possibly being TRBD2 (6 bases). The V end lost 3 bases, the J end lost 0 bases, and 11 bases lay between the germline ends. In germline, CDR1 is LNHDA, CDR2 SQIVND (reference sequence). This CDR3 contains 16 residues.